This T cell receptor (beta chain) originates from a study of cytomegalovirus exposure and HLA in healthy donors. For the study at large: Approximately 85 million unique TCRs from HLA-typed donors were held in an early release of data.

The primer mix had 60 Vbeta and 13 Jbeta primers. Here immunoSEQ multiplex PCR was the method, and the copy in TCRdb shows in-frame clones only, minus some. The table shows around 83,000 clones, with roughly 78% occurring only once. Findings and limits, study-wide: Sequences of the TCR beta chain were said to predict the HLA-A and HLA-B alleles of most subjects accurately. Rarity marked most TCR sequences, yet some public TCRs occurred in many donors.

On this clone itself: The antigen is not known.

The TCR sequence derives from a male donor in good health and CMV-seropositive. What was sequenced was PBMCs.

The CDR3 loop is CAIGPVDTQYF. In nucleotides, the CDR3 is TGTGCCATCGGTCCAGTGGATACGCAGTATTTT. The chain has TRBV10-3 and TRBJ2-3, with unresolved D. V gave up 8 bases and J gave up 6 bases, with 9 bases separating them. There are 11 residues in the CDR3. Germline V lookup: CDR1 ENHRY, CDR2 SYGVKD.